Presented here are 28 T cell receptor beta chains from one specimen sequenced in a study of T cells after yellow fever vaccination. Via MiXCR, TCRdb re-called the 5' RACE reads, giving one row per CDR3 protein. Of 320,000 or so distinct CDR3 sequences listed, about 8.3% are singletons. Sample: PBMCs, taken about 49 days after the first yellow fever vaccination. Every receptor here comes from a young man who received the YFV17D yellow fever vaccine.

This clonotype appeared a few times. One end of the junction varies from germline; a read error may be responsible. CDR3 nucleotide sequence: TGTGCCAGCGGTGAATCTAGCGGGGTCACAGATACGCAGTATTTT. Protein sequence: CASGESSGVTDTQYF. The chain couples TRBV2 to TRBJ2-3; 9 bases line up with TRBD2. Per germline, CDR1 SNHLY and CDR2 FYNNEI. This CDR3 is 15 amino acids long.

The V call is TRBV5-1, the J call TRBJ1-3, with a tentative D call TRBD1 (6 bases). This CDR3 is 17 amino acids long. The ends were cut back, 5 bases at V and 0 bases at J, with 18 bases in the middle. The V gene's germline CDR1 is SGHRS and CDR2 YFSETQ. CDR3 DNA sequence: TGCGCCAGCAGTCCAAAACAGGGCGAAACCTCTGGAAACACCATATATTTT. It yields the protein CASSPKQGETSGNTIYF.

This rearrangement joins TRBV4-3 to TRBJ1-4, with a possible D match to TRBD1 (6 bases). The germline V gene encodes CDR1 LGHNA and CDR2 YSLEER. V shed 3 bases and J shed 1 base, with 18 bases lying between them. This CDR3 is 18 amino acids long. The CDR3 spells CASSHEPIRGGTNEKLFF. In DNA form, the CDR3 reads TGCGCCAGCAGCCACGAGCCCATTAGGGGGGGAACTAATGAAAAACTGTTTTTT.

The chain carries TRBV5-1 and TRBJ2-1, with D tentatively TRBD1 (5 bases). This CDR3 is 16 amino acids long. CDR1 SGHRS and CDR2 YFSETQ come from the germline V gene. V lost 0 bases and J 7 bases, leaving 17 bases between the germline ends. CDR3 residues: CASSLAEDTRQNEQFF. The CDR3 DNA sequence: TGCGCCAGCAGCTTGGCCGAGGACACCCGTCAGAATGAGCAGTTCTTC.

J is TRBJ2-3 and V is TRBV3-1; the D gene is possibly TRBD2 (5 bases). Germline lookup yields CDR1 LGHDT and CDR2 YNNKEL (reference sequence). V gave up 4 bases and J gave up 9 bases, with 14 bases separating them. The CDR3 runs 13 residues. The DNA of the CDR3 is TGTGCCAGCAGCCCGAGGACCTCGGGGACGCAGTATTTT. Amino acid sequence: CASSPRTSGTQYF.

This clonotype was observed a few times. The chain is built from TRBV5-1 and TRBJ1-1, with 8 bases identical to TRBD1. The CDR3 is 15 residues long. Looked up from germline, CDR1 is SGHRS and CDR2 is YFSETQ. After removal of 3 bases from V and 3 bases from J, the junction contained 7 bases not matched to a gene. CDR3 sequence: CASSSGQGRHTEAFF. The CDR3 nucleotides are TGCGCCAGCAGCTCAGGACAGGGAAGACACACTGAAGCTTTCTTT.

The chain combines TRBV20-1 with TRBJ2-7; D is possibly TRBD1 (6 bases). CDR1 DFQATT and CDR2 SNEGSKA come from the germline V gene (reference sequence). Trimming left V 5 bases short and J 5 bases short, with 16 bases between. CDR3 size: 13 residues. The chain's CDR3 is CSASEGVVHEQYF. Written as DNA, the CDR3 is TGCAGTGCTTCCGAGGGGGTTGTCCACGAGCAGTACTTC.

This clonotype appeared many times. The chain employs TRBV5-1 and TRBJ1-4; D is perhaps TRBD1 (5 bases). Per the germline V gene, CDR1 is SGHRS and CDR2 is YFSETQ. Trimming shortened V by 6 bases and J by 8 bases, and 14 bases separated the two germline ends. The CDR3 sequence is 13 residues long. The CDR3 bases are TGCGCCAGCACCCTCGGGGGGAGAGAAAAACTGTTTTTT. Translated: CASTLGGREKLFF.

This clonotype occurred many times. V usage is TRBV7-2 and J usage is TRBJ2-2; 8 bases fit TRBD2. This CDR3 is 15 amino acids long. V was clipped by 3 bases and J by 4 bases; unmatched bases: 4. Germline CDR1 reads SGHTA; CDR2 reads FQGNSA. The chain's CDR3 is CASSFSGGGTGELFF. CDR3 DNA: TGTGCCAGCAGCTTCAGCGGGGGCGGCACCGGGGAGCTGTTTTTT. Full variable domain (outside the CDR3, taken from reference TRBV7-2 and TRBJ2-2): GAGVSQSPSNKVTEKGKDVELRCDPISGHTALYWYRQSLGQGLEFLIYFQGNSAPDKSGLPSDRFSAERTGGSVSTLTIQRTQQEDSAVYLCASSFSGGGTGELFFGEGSRLTVL.

The gene calls are TRBV12-3 or TRBV12-4 and TRBJ2-2, with D perhaps matching TRBD1 or TRBD2 (6 bases each). Trimming took 6 bases from V and 2 from J, leaving 13 bases between them. The CDR3 spans 15 residues. CDR3 sequence (DNA): TGTGCCAGCAGCCACCGGGGGCCAAACACCGGGGAGCTGTTTTTT. Amino acids: CASSHRGPNTGELFF.

The gene calls are TRBV28 and TRBJ2-7, with D maybe TRBD1 (6 bases). The CDR3 loop spans 15 amino acids. Trimming left V 5 bases short and J 0 bases short, with 14 bases between. Germline assignment: CDR1 MDHEN and CDR2 SYDVKM. The CDR3 protein is CASSPPGTSSYEQYV. The CDR3 DNA follows: TGTGCCAGCAGTCCTCCCGGGACATCCTCCTACGAGCAGTACGTC.

There are a few counts of this clonotype. Here the CDR3 DNA reads TGTGCCAGCAGCGTGACAGGGGGCGGGTTGAACACTGAAGCTTTCTTT. It yields the protein CASSVTGGGLNTEAFF. J is TRBJ1-1 and V is TRBV9; TRBD1 matches at 10 bases. The CDR3 is 16 amino acids. Unmatched junction bases numbered 4, after V lost 2 bases and J lost 0 bases. Germline CDR1 and CDR2: SGDLS and YYNGEE.

This clonotype was recorded at least ten times. The rearrangement uses TRBV11-2 and TRBJ2-7, with 7 bases lining up with TRBD1. Germline CDR1 is SGHAT and CDR2 is FQNNGV. This CDR3 is 13 amino acids long. The V and J ends lost 3 bases and 2 bases, in that order; junction bases with no gene match: 1. The CDR3 reads CASSLTGPYEQYF. The CDR3 DNA follows: TGTGCCAGCAGCTTGACAGGGCCCTACGAGCAGTACTTC.

This clonotype was counted between two and nine times. This chain links TRBV14 with TRBJ1-5, with a possible D match to TRBD1 (5 bases). The CDR3 is 12 amino acids. Trimming took off 6 bases at V and 10 bases at J, with 13 bases between the two ends. Germline V lookup: CDR1 SGHDN, CDR2 FVKESK. The CDR3 loop is CASSPFGGPQHF. The CDR3 bases are TGTGCCAGCAGTCCCTTCGGGGGTCCCCAGCATTTT.

This clonotype was seen a few times. This chain connects TRBV29-1 to TRBJ1-1, with D hard to call. Germline V gives CDR1 SQVTM, CDR2 ANQGSEA. The V gene lost 6 bases and the J gene lost 2 bases, with 13 bases spanning the gap. The CDR3 sequence is 13 residues long. CDR3 sequence: CSVGFQRNTEAFF. DNA of the CDR3: TGCAGCGTCGGATTTCAGAGAAACACTGAAGCTTTCTTT.

The CDR3 DNA follows: TGCGCCAGCAGCTTGGCCGCAGGCGTCTCCTACAATGAGCAGTTCTTC. Translating gives CASSLAAGVSYNEQFF. The V and J genes are TRBV5-1 and TRBJ2-1; D uncertain. With 0 bases removed from V and 0 bases from J, the gap between germline ends came to 10 bases. The germline CDR1 and CDR2 sequences are SGHRS and YFSETQ. The CDR3 covers 16 residues.

At least ten counts were recorded for this clonotype. This chain joins TRBV20-1 and TRBJ2-5, with D tentatively TRBD1 or TRBD2 (6 bases each). The CDR3 is 17 amino acids. V was clipped by 0 bases and J by 4 bases, with 21 bases between them. Germline V CDR1 and CDR2: DFQATT, SNEGSKA (reference sequence). CDR3 sequence reads: CSARDPLYREVGETQYF. CDR3 sequence (DNA): TGCAGTGCTAGAGATCCCCTCTACAGGGAGGTAGGAGAGACCCAGTACTTC.

The sample holds many counts of this clonotype. The chain has TRBV9 and TRBJ2-7; TRBD2 matches 7 bases. The CDR3 spans 15 residues. J was trimmed by 1 base and V by 0 bases; bases with no gene match: 4. CDR1 is SGDLS, CDR2 YYNGEE, per germline. CDR3 coding DNA: TGTGCCAGCAGCGTAGAGCCAGCGGGGTCCTACGAGCAGTACTTC. Residues: CASSVEPAGSYEQYF. The full variable domain, completed using reference TRBV9 and TRBJ2-7, is DSGVTQTPKHLITATGQRVTLRCSPRSGDLSVYWYQQSLDQGLQFLIQYYNGEERAKGNILERFSAQQFPDLHSELNLSSLELGDSALYFCASSVEPAGSYEQYFGPGTRLTVT.

This clonotype has ten or more counts. V gene TRBV7-2 combines with J gene TRBJ1-1, with D uncertain. The CDR3 runs to 14 residues. Between the trimmed V and J ends, which lost 1 base and 5 bases, there was a span of 11 bases. Germline lookup yields CDR1 SGHTA and CDR2 FQGNSA. For the CDR3, the DNA is TGTGCCAGCAGCTTAGGCCCTGGACGGACTGAAGCTTTCTTT. Encoded protein: CASSLGPGRTEAFF.

The rearrangement uses TRBV6-1 and TRBJ1-1, with TRBD1 identical over 8 bases. Germline V gives CDR1 MNHNS, CDR2 SASEGT. Germline trimming cut 6 bases from V and 3 bases from J; bases unmatched to any gene: 12. This CDR3 region has 16 residues. This CDR3 is CASRPWTGRGDTEAFF. The DNA of the CDR3 is TGTGCCAGCAGACCGTGGACAGGGAGGGGGGACACTGAAGCTTTCTTT.

This clonotype was seen a handful of times. J is TRBJ2-1 and V is TRBV7-2; D remains unclear. CDR3 length equals 13 residues. Germline loops: CDR1 SGHTA, CDR2 FQGNSA. V lost 4 bases to trimming and J lost 8 bases, with 12 bases between them. Written as DNA, the CDR3 is TGTGCCAGCAGCTCCGACCTCCCCGATGAGCAGTTCTTC. The encoded protein is CASSSDLPDEQFF.

The chain is built from TRBV6-2 or TRBV6-3 and TRBJ2-7; maybe TRBD2 (5 bases). Per germline, CDR1 MNHEY and CDR2 SVGEGT. The CDR3 loop spans 16 amino acids. Deletions cut 7 bases from V and 1 base from J, with 20 bases between. The chain's CDR3 is CASTSSAGISSYEQYV. The DNA of the CDR3 is TGTGCCAGCACCTCCAGCGCCGGGATCTCTTCCTACGAGCAGTACGTC.

This clonotype was seen only a few times. This rearrangement joins TRBV20-1 to TRBJ2-1; D gene uncertain. Trimming shortened V by 6 bases and J by 8 bases, and 17 bases separated the two germline ends. The CDR3 totals 13 residues. Germline-derived CDR1 and CDR2 are DFQATT and SNEGSKA (reference sequence). Here the CDR3 reads CSALTDGRHEQFF. The CDR3 DNA reads TGCAGTGCCCTAACCGATGGCAGGCATGAGCAGTTCTTC.

This clonotype was seen a handful of times. The gene calls are TRBV10-3 and TRBJ2-1; 7 nucleotides line up with TRBD1. CDR3 length: 13 amino acids. The V gene's germline CDR1 is ENHRY and CDR2 SYGVKD. V shed 4 bases, J shed 4 bases, and the junction held 1 base outside the gene matches. The CDR3 region is CAISVDRYNEQFF. In nucleotides, the CDR3 is TGTGCCATCAGTGTGGACAGGTACAATGAGCAGTTCTTC.

This clonotype was detected ten times or more. The chain has TRBV18 and TRBJ2-3, with D hard to call. The CDR3 is 12 amino acids. With 0 bases removed from V and 4 bases from J, the gap between germline ends came to 2 bases. CDR1 is KGHSH and CDR2 is LQKENI in the germline V gene. CDR3: CASSPPADTQYF. The DNA of the CDR3 is TGTGCCAGCTCACCACCTGCAGATACGCAGTATTTT.

The V call is TRBV29-1, the J call TRBJ1-3; unclear D gene. This CDR3 has 14 amino acids. Between the trimmed V and J ends, which lost 6 bases and 0 bases, there was a span of 12 bases. CDR1 SQVTM and CDR2 ANQGSEA come from the germline V gene. CDR3 DNA sequence: TGCAGCGTCGCCGAATCCGTCTCTGGAAACACCATATATTTT. This codes for CSVAESVSGNTIYF.

V and J are TRBV18 and TRBJ1-2, with TRBD1 matching 7 bases. Losses at the gene ends were 3 bases for V and 7 bases for J; bases not matched to a gene: 5. CDR3 length: 13 residues. Germline-derived CDR1 and CDR2 are KGHSH and LQKENI. CDR3 nucleotide sequence: TGTGCCAGCTCACCGCAAGACAGGGCTGGCTACACCTTC. This translates into CASSPQDRAGYTF.

This clonotype showed up just a few times. CDR3 sequence reads: CASSSYRAGGTGELFF. The DNA for the CDR3 is TGTGCCAGCAGCTCTTACAGGGCGGGGGGCACCGGGGAGCTGTTTTTT. The chain uses TRBV7-3 and TRBJ2-2; the match to TRBD2 covers 8 bases. Germline CDR1 is SGHTA and CDR2 is FQGTGA. V shed 4 bases and J 4 bases; nucleotides not matched to a gene: 8. The length of the CDR3 is 16 residues.